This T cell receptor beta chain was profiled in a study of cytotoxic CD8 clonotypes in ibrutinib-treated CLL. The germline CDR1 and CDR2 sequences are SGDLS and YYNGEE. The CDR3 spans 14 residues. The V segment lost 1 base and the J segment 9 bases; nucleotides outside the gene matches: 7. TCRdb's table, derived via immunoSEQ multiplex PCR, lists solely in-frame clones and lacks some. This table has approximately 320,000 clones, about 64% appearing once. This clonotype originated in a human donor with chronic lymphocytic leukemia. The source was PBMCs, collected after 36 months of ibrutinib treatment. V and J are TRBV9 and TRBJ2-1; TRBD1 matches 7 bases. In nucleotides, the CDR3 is TGTGCCAGCAGCGTACGACAGGGTTCCGGTGAGCAGTTCTTC. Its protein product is CASSVRQGSGEQFF.